This is a list of T cell receptor beta chains from one sample in a study of blood T cells in healthy people across ages. TCRdb re-derived calls from the 5' RACE reads in MiXCR, one entry per CDR3 protein. This sample has hundreds of thousands of distinct CDR3 sequences, with 49% found just once. Sequencing was carried out using blood. The receptor source for this set is a woman in her sixties or seventies in good health. CDR3s include the opening cysteine and the closing phenylalanine or tryptophan. A D gene is named only where the DNA matches it firmly. Not all rows give a size; the values are once, few, many and, for expanded clones, a class.

j_call,d_call,v_call,clone_size,cdr3_nt,cdr3_aa
TRBJ2-5,NA,TRBV29-1,NA,TGCAGCGTTGAAGGGATGGGGAAGACCCAGTACTTC,CSVEGMGKTQYF
TRBJ1-5,NA,TRBV20-1,once,TGCAGTGCTGGCCCGGGGGGCTCTTTGCAGCCCCAGCATTTT,CSAGPGGSLQPQHF
TRBJ1-6,TRBD1,TRBV2,NA,TGTGCCAGCAAACTACAGGACAGGGAAGCCACCCTCCACTTT,CASKLQDREATLHF
TRBJ1-2,NA,TRBV30,NA,TGTGCCTGGAGTGCGGGACACTACTATGGCTACACCTTC,CAWSAGHYYGYTF
TRBJ2-3,NA,TRBV2,once,TGTGCCAGCGGATTCACAGGGCGCACAGATACGCAGTATTTT,CASGFTGRTDTQYF
TRBJ2-1,NA,TRBV7-9,few,TGTGCCAGCAGCTTAATCCGGGACAATGAGCAGTTCTTC,CASSLIRDNEQFF
TRBJ1-6,NA,TRBV6-5,NA,TGTGCCAGCAGTCGGGCAGCGAATTCACCCCTCCACTTT,CASSRAANSPLHF
TRBJ2-5,NA,TRBV28,once,TGTGCCAGCAGTTTTCAGCGTACAGGGCGAAGGGAGCAGTACTTC,CASSFQRTGRREQYF
TRBJ2-3,TRBD2,TRBV7-2,NA,TGTGCCAGCAGGCCTAATCTAGCGGCGGGCACAGATACGCAGTATTTT,CASRPNLAAGTDTQYF
TRBJ2-6,NA,TRBV18,NA,TGTGCCAGCTCACCAGCAGTCGGAGGCTCTGGGGCCAACGTCCTGACTTTC,CASSPAVGGSGANVLTF
TRBJ2-7,NA,TRBV29-1,NA,TGCAGCGTTGAAGGTCTCAAAGGGAGCTCCTACAATGAGCAGTACTTC,CSVEGLKGSSYNEQYF
TRBJ1-2,TRBD1,TRBV6-5,NA,TGTGCCAGCAGTTACTCTCCGGCAGGGGGGTATGGCTACACCTTC,CASSYSPAGGYGYTF
TRBJ2-1,TRBD2,TRBV4-3,NA,TGCGCCAGCAGCCCCCGGGGGGACAATGAGCAGTTCTTC,CASSPRGDNEQFF
TRBJ1-1,NA,TRBV12-3/TRBV12-4,few,TGTGCCAGCAGTAAGGGACCCCCGGGCACTGAAGCTTTCTTT,CASSKGPPGTEAFF
TRBJ1-1,NA,TRBV4-2,once,TGTGCCAGCAGCCCCACGGAGGGGCGAAGGGAAGCTTTCTTT,CASSPTEGRREAFF
TRBJ2-3,NA,TRBV5-1,few,TGCGCCAGCAGCTTGGACAGGAAAAGTAGCACAGATACGCAGTATTTT,CASSLDRKSSTDTQYF
TRBJ2-6,NA,TRBV10-3,few,TGTGCCATCTCGGGGGTCGACTCTGGGGCCAACGTCCTGACTTTC,CAISGVDSGANVLTF